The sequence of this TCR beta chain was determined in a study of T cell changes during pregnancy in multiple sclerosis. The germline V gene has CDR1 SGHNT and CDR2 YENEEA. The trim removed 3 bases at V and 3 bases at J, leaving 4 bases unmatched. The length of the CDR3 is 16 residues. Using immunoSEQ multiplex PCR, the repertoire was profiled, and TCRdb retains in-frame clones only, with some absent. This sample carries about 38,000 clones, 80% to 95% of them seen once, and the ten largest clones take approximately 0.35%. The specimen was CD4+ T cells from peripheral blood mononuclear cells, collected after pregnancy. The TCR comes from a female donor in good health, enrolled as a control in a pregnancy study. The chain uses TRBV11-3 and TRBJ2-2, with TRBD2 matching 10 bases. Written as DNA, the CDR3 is TGTGCCAGCAGCTTTTCCCTAGCGGGGGACACCGGGGAGCTGTTTTTT. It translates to CASSFSLAGDTGELFF.